This TCR beta chain emerged from a study of blood T cells in healthy people across ages. Overall study: Through template switching, about one barcoded beta molecule was captured per two T cells, as measured in model experiments. Study outcomes and limitations: Without sorted subsets, naive and antigen-experienced compartments could not be conclusively compared.

Only a few counts were recorded for this clonotype. Its antigen is undetermined. A J-beta primer mix and a sample-barcoded 5' primer were used in a second PCR of about 7 to 12 cycles. All samples gave at least 2.5 million CDR3-containing paired-end reads. Via MiXCR, TCRdb re-called the 5' RACE reads, giving one row per CDR3 protein. Of just over 800,000 distinct CDR3 sequences in the sample, around two thirds were seen once. Germline CDR1 is SGHAT and CDR2 is FQDESV (reference sequence). Trimming took off 4 bases at V and 0 bases at J, with 9 bases between the two ends. This CDR3 is 14 amino acids long.

Material for sequencing was blood. The chain recombines TRBV11-1 with TRBJ2-5, with a tentative D call TRBD1 (6 bases). The clonotype comes from a young man in good health. CDR3 region: CASSSGHHQETQYF. For the CDR3, the DNA is TGTGCCAGCAGCTCGGGACACCACCAAGAGACCCAGTACTTC.